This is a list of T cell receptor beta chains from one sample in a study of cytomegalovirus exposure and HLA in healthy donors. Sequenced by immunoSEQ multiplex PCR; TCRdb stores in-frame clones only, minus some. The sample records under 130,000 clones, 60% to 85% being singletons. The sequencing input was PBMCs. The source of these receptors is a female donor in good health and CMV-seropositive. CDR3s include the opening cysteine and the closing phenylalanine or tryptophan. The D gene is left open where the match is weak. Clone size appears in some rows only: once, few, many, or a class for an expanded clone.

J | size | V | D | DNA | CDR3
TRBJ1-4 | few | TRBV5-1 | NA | TGCGCCAGCAAAGACAGAACTAATGAAAAACTGTTTTTT | CASKDRTNEKLFF
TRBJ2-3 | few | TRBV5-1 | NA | TGCGCCAGCAGCCCCCGGGGGACGGCCGCAGATACGCAGTATTTT | CASSPRGTAADTQYF
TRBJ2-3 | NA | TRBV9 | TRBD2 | TGTGCCAGCAGCGGCCAACCCGGGACTAGCGGGTCTAGCACAGATACGCAGTATTTT | CASSGQPGTSGSSTDTQYF
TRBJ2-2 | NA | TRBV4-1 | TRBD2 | TGCGCCAGCCGCGGGACTAGCGGTAACACCGGGGAGCTGTTTTTT | CASRGTSGNTGELFF
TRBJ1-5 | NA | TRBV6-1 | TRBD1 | TGTGCCAGCAGTGGGACAGGGAGGGGTCAGCCCCAGCATTTT | CASSGTGRGQPQHF
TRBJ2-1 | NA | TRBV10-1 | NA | TGCGCCAGCAGTGGATCAAAATTCGGCGGAGATGAGCAGTTCTTC | CASSGSKFGGDEQFF
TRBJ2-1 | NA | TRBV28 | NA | TGTGCCAGCAGTTTGGTGGAGGGCGGCCCTACGGGGGACAATGAGCAGTTCTTC | CASSLVEGGPTGDNEQFF
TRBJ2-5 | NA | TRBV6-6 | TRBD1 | TGTGCCAGCAAGAACAGGGGGGCAGAGACCCAGTACTTC | CASKNRGAETQYF
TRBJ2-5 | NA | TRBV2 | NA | TGTGCCAGCAGTTCTGGACGACAGTCGACCCAGTACTTC | CASSSGRQSTQYF
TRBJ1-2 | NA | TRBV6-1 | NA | TGTGCCAGCATTAGAGACAGGTTCGCTAACTATGGCTACACCTTC | CASIRDRFANYGYTF
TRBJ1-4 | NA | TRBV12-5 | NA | TGTGCTAGTGGTCGGGAGGCTAATGAAAAACTGTTTTTT | CASGREANEKLFF
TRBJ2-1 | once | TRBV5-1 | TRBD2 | TGCGCCAGCAGCTTAAGAGCGGGGGGGATCGATGAGCAGTTCTTC | CASSLRAGGIDEQFF
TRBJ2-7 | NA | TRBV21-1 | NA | TGTGCCAGCAGCAAAGGCCAGAATATCTACGAGCAGTACTTC | CASSKGQNIYEQYF
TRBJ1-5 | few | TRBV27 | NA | TGTGCCAGCAGTCCCCGGACTTGGGAAAATCAGCCCCAGCATTTT | CASSPRTWENQPQHF
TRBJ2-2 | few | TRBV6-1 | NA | TGTGCCAGCAAGGTTAGCCCCCTCTCGGCCGGGGAGCTGTTTTTT | CASKVSPLSAGELFF
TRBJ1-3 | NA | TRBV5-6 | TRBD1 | TGTGCCAGCAGCAGACCGGGACAGGGACTTAAGGCTCTGAGGGACACCATATATTTT | CASSRPGQGLKALRDTIYF
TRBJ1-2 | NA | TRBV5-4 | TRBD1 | TGTGCCAGCCATACAGGGGCTAACTATGGCTACACCTTC | CASHTGANYGYTF
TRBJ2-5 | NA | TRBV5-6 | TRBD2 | TGTGCCACCGGGGGGGGAGAGACCCAGTACTTC | CATGGGETQYF
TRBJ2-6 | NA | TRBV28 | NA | TGTGCCAGCAGTTTAATTCTTGGGGCCAACGTCCTGACTTTC | CASSLILGANVLTF
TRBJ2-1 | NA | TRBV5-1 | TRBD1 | TGCGCCAGCAGCTTACAGGGGGCCTACAATGAGCAGTTCTTC | CASSLQGAYNEQFF
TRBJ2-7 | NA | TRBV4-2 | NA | TGTGCCAGCAGCCAAGATGTGGGGGCCCCCTACGAGCAGTACTTC | CASSQDVGAPYEQYF
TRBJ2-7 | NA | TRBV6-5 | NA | TGTGCCAGCAGTAGGGACATAACGTCCGCCTACGAGCAGTACTTC | CASSRDITSAYEQYF